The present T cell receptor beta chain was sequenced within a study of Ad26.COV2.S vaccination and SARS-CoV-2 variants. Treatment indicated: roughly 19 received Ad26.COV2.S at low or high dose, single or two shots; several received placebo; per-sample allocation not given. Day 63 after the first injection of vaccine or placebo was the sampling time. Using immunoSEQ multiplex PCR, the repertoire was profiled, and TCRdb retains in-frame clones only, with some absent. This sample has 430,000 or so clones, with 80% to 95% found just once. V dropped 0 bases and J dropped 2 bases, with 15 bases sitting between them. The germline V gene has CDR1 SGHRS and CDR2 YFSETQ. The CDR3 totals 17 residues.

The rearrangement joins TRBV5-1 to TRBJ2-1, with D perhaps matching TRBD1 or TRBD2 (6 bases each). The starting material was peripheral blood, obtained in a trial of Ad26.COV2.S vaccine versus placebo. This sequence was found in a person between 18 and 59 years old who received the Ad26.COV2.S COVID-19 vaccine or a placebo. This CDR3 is CASSLGPDRLAYNEQFF. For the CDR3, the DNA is TGCGCCAGCAGCTTGGGACCGGACAGACTAGCCTACAATGAGCAGTTCTTC.